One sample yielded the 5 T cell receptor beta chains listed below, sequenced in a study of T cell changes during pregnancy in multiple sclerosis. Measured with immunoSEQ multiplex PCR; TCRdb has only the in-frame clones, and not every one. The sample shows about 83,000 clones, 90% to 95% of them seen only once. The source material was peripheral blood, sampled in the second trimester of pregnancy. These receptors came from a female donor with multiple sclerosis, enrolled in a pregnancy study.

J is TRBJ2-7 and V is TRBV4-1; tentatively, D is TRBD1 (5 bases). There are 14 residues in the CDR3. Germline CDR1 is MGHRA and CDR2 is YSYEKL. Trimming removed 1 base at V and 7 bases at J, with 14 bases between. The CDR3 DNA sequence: TGCGCCAGCAGCCAAGCAAGGACATCTGGGGAGCAGTACTTC. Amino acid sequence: CASSQARTSGEQYF.

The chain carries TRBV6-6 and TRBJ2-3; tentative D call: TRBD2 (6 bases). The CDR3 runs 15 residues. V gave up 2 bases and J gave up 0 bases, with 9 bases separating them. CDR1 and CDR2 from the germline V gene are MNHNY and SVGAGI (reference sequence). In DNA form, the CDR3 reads TGTGCCAGCAGTTACGGCGGGACTAGCACAGATACGCAGTATTTT. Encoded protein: CASSYGGTSTDTQYF.

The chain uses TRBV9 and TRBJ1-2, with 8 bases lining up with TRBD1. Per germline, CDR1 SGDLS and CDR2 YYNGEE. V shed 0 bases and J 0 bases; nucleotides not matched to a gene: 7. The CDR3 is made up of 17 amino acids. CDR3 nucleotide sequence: TGTGCCAGCAGCGTAGTTGGACAGGGATCTACTAACTATGGCTACACCTTC. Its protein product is CASSVVGQGSTNYGYTF.

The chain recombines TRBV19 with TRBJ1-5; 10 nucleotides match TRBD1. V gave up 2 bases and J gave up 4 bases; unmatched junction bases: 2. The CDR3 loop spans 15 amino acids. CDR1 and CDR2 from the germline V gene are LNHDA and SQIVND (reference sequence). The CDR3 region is CASSIWGQGNQPQHF. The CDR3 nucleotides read TGTGCCAGTAGTATATGGGGACAGGGGAATCAGCCCCAGCATTTT.

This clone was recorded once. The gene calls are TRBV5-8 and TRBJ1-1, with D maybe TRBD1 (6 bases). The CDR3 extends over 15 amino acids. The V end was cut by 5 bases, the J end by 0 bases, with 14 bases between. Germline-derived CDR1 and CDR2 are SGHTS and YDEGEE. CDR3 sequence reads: CASRSGHSMNTEAFF. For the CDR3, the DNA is TGTGCCAGCAGATCGGGACATTCCATGAACACTGAAGCTTTCTTT.